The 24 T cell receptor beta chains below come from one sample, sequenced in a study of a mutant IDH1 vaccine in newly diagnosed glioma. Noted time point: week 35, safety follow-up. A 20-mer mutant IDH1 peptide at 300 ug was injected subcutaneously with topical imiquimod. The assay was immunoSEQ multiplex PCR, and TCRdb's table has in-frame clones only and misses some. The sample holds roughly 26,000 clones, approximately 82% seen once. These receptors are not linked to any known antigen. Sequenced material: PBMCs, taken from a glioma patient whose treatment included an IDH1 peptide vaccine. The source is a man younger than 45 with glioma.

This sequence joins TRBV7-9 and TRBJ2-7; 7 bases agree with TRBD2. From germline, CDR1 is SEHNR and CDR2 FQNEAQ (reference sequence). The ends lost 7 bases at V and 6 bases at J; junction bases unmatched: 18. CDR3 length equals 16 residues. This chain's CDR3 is CASTHQGGQGGLEQYF. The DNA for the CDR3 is TGTGCCAGCACCCATCAGGGTGGGCAGGGAGGGCTCGAGCAGTACTTC.

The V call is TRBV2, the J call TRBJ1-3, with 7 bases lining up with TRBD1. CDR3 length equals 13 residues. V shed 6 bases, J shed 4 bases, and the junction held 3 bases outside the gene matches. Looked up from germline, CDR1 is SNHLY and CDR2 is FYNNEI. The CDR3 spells CASRSDRGNTIYF. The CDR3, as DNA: TGTGCCAGCAGGTCGGACAGGGGAAACACCATATATTTT.

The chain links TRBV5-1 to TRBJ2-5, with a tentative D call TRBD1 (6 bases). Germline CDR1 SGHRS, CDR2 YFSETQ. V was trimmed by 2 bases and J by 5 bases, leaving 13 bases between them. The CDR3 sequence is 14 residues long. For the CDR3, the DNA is TGCGCCAGCAGCTTCCGACAGAGGGGGGAGACCCAGTACTTC. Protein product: CASSFRQRGETQYF.

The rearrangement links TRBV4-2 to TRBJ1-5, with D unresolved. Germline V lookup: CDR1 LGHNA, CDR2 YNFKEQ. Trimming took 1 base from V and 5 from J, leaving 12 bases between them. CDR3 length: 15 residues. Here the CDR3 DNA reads TGTGCCAGCAGCCAAGTCGACGTTGGGGATCAGCCCCAGCATTTT. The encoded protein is CASSQVDVGDQPQHF.

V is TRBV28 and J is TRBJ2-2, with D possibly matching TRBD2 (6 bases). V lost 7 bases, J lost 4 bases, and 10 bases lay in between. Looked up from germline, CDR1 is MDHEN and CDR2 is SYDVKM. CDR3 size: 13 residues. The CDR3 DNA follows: TGTGCCAGCACCTTGGGGGGCACCGGGGAGCTGTTTTTT. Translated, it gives CASTLGGTGELFF.

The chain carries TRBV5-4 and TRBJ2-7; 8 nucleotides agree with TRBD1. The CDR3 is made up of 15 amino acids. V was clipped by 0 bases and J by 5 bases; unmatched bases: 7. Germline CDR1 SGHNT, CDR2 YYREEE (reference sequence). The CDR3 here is CASSLDPGGNNEQYF. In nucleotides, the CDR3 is TGTGCCAGCAGCTTGGACCCAGGGGGCAACAACGAGCAGTACTTC.

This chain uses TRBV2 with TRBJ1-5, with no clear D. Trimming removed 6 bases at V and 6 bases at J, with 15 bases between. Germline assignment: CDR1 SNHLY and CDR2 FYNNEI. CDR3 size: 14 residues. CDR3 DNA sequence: TGTGCCAGCAGAAACCGGGGAGTTGGTCAGCCCCAGCATTTT. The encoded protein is CASRNRGVGQPQHF.

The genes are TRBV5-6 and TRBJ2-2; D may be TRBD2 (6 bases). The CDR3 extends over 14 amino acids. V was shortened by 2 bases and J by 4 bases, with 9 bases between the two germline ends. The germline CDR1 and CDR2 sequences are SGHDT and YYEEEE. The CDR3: CASSFGTGTGELFF. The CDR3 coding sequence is TGTGCCAGCAGCTTCGGGACTGGCACCGGGGAGCTGTTTTTT.

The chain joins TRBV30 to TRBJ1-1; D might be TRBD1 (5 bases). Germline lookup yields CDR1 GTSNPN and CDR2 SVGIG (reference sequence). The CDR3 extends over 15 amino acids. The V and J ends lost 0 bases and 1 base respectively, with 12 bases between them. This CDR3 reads CAWSVWGLGNTEAFF. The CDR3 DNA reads TGTGCCTGGAGTGTCTGGGGACTAGGGAACACTGAAGCTTTCTTT.

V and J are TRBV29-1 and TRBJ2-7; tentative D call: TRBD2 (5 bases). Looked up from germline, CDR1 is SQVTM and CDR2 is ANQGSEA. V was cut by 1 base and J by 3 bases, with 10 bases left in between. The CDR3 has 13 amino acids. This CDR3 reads CSVEVGGRYEQYF. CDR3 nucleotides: TGCAGCGTTGAAGTGGGCGGGCGCTACGAGCAGTACTTC.

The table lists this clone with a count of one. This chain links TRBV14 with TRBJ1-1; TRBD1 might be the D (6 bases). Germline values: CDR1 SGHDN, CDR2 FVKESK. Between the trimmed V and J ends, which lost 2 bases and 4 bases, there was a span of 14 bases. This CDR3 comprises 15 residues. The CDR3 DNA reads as TGTGCCAGCAGCCAATTTAGGGGGGAGTCCACTGAAGCTTTCTTT. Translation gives CASSQFRGESTEAFF.

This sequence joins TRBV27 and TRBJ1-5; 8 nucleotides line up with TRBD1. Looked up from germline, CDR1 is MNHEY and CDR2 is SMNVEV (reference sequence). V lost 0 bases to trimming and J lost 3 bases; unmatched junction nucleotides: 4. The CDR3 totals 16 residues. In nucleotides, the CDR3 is TGTGCCAGCAGTTTATCTCCGGGACAGGACAATCAGCCCCAGCATTTT. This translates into CASSLSPGQDNQPQHF.

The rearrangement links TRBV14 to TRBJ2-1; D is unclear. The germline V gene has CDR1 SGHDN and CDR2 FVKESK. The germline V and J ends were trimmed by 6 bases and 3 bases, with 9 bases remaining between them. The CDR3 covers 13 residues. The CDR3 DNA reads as TGTGCCAGCAGAGCAGAGTTCTACAATGAGCAGTTCTTC. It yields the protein CASRAEFYNEQFF.

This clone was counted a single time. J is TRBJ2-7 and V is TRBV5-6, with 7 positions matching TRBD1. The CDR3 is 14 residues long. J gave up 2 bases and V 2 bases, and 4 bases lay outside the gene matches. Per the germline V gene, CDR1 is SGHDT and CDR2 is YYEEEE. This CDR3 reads CASSLQGIPYEQYF. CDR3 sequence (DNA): TGTGCCAGCAGCTTACAGGGGATCCCCTACGAGCAGTACTTC.

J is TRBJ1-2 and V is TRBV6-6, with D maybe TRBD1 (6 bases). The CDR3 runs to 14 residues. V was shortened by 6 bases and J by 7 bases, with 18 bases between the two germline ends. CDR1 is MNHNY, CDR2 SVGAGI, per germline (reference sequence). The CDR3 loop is CASRTDRGRVGYTF. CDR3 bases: TGTGCCAGCAGAACCGATCGGGGGCGCGTTGGCTACACCTTC.

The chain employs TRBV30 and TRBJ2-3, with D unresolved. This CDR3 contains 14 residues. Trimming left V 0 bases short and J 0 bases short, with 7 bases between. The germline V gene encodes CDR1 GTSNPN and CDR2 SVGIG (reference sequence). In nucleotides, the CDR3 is TGTGCCTGGAGTGTCGGCAAAAGCACAGATACGCAGTATTTT. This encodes CAWSVGKSTDTQYF.

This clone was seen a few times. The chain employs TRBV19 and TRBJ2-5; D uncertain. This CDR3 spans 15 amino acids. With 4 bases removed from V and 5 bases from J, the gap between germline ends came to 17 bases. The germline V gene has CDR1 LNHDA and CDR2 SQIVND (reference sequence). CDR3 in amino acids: CASSKDPWAIETQYF. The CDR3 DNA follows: TGTGCCAGTAGTAAGGACCCATGGGCCATTGAGACCCAGTACTTC.

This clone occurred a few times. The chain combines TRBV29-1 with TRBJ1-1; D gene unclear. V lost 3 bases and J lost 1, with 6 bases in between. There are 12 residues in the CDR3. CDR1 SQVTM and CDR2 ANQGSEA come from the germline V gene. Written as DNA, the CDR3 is TGCAGCGTTGACAAAAGGAACACTGAAGCTTTCTTT. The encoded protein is CSVDKRNTEAFF.

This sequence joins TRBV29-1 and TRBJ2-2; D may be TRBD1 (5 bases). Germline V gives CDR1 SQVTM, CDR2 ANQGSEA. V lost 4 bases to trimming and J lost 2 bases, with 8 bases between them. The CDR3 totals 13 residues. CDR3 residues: CSVVRANTGELFF. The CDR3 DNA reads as TGCAGCGTTGTCAGGGCTAACACCGGGGAGCTGTTTTTT.

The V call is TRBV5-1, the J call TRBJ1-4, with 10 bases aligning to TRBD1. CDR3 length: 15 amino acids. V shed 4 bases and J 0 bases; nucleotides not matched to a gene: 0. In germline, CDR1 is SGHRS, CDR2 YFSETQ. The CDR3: CASSGQGATNEKLFF. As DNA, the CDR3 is TGCGCCAGCAGCGGACAGGGGGCAACTAATGAAAAACTGTTTTTT.

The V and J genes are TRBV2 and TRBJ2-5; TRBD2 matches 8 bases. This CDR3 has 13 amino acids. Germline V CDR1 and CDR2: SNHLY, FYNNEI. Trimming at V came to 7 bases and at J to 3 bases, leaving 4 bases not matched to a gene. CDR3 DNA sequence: TGTGCCAGCAATCCGGGGGGGGAAGAGACCCAGTACTTC. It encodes CASNPGGEETQYF.

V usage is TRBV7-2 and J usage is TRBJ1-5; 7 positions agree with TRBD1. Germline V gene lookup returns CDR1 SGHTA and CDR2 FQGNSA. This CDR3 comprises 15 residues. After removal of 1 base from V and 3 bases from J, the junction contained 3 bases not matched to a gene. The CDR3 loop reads CASSLGGQPNQPQHF. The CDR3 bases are TGTGCCAGCAGCTTAGGGGGACAGCCCAATCAGCCCCAGCATTTT.

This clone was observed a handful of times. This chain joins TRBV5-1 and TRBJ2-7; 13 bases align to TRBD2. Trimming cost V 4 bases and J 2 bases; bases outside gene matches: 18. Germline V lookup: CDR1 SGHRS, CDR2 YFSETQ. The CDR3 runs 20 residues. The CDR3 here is CASSLDTGTSGTILPYEQYF. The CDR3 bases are TGCGCCAGCAGCCTGGACACCGGGACTAGCGGGACCATCCTACCCTACGAGCAGTACTTC.

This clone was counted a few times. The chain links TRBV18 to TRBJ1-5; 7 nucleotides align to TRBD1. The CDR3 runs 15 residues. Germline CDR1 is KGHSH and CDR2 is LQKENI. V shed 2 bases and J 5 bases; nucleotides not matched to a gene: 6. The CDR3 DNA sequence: TGTGCCAGCTCACCAAAGACAGGGATATATCAGCCCCAGCATTTT. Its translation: CASSPKTGIYQPQHF.